This is a list of T cell receptor beta chains from one sample in a study of T cell changes during pregnancy in multiple sclerosis. Measured with immunoSEQ multiplex PCR; TCRdb has only the in-frame clones, and not every one. The repertoire holds about 41,000 clones, with roughly nine tenths as singletons. Sample: CD4+ T cells from peripheral blood mononuclear cells, taken in the first trimester of pregnancy. All receptors derive from a female donor with multiple sclerosis, enrolled in a pregnancy study. The CDR3 runs from the conserved cysteine through the conserved F or W. The D gene is left open where the match is weak. Clone sizes are given selectively: once, few, many, or a class where the clone is expanded.

D gene: -; J gene: TRBJ1-4; clone size: -; V gene: TRBV19; CDR3 DNA: TGTGCCAGCCAGAAACAGGCAACTAATGAAAAACTGTTTTTT; CDR3 protein: CASQKQATNEKLFF
D gene: -; J gene: TRBJ2-5; clone size: -; V gene: TRBV28; CDR3 DNA: TGTGCCAGCAGTGAACTGTTGGGGGGACTCCGGATCGCGCGGTACTTC; CDR3 protein: CASSELLGGLRIARYF
D gene: TRBD1; J gene: TRBJ1-1; clone size: once; V gene: TRBV30; CDR3 DNA: TGTGCCTGGAGTACCACAACCCTGGGTTACAGGGGGCTCTCTGAAGCTTTCTTT; CDR3 protein: CAWSTTTLGYRGLSEAFF
D gene: TRBD1; J gene: TRBJ1-1; clone size: few; V gene: TRBV30; CDR3 DNA: TGTGCCTGGGGACGGGACAGGTTCAGCACTGAAGCTTTCTTT; CDR3 protein: CAWGRDRFSTEAFF
D gene: TRBD1; J gene: TRBJ1-3; clone size: -; V gene: TRBV19; CDR3 DNA: TGTGCCAGTAAGATCGACAGGGGATCTGGAAACACCATATATTTT; CDR3 protein: CASKIDRGSGNTIYF
D gene: -; J gene: TRBJ1-1; clone size: -; V gene: TRBV5-5; CDR3 DNA: TGTGCCAGCAGCCCTCGGACAAACACTGAAGCTTTCTTT; CDR3 protein: CASSPRTNTEAFF
D gene: -; J gene: TRBJ2-1; clone size: -; V gene: TRBV2; CDR3 DNA: TGTGCCAGCAGTGAAGAAGGGACTTCCTACAATGAGCAGTTCTTC; CDR3 protein: CASSEEGTSYNEQFF
D gene: -; J gene: TRBJ1-3; clone size: -; V gene: TRBV19; CDR3 DNA: TGTGCCAGTAGTCTACTAGGACCGAAGACTGGAAACACCATATATTTT; CDR3 protein: CASSLLGPKTGNTIYF
D gene: TRBD2; J gene: TRBJ2-1; clone size: -; V gene: TRBV5-4; CDR3 DNA: TGTGCCAGCAGCTTGAGACTAGCGGGAGTAATTGAGCAGTTCTTC; CDR3 protein: CASSLRLAGVIEQFF
D gene: TRBD2; J gene: TRBJ2-1; clone size: -; V gene: TRBV4-2; CDR3 DNA: TGTGCCAGCAGCCAAGATACTAGCGGAGACAATGAGCAGTTCTTC; CDR3 protein: CASSQDTSGDNEQFF
D gene: TRBD2; J gene: TRBJ2-3; clone size: -; V gene: TRBV27; CDR3 DNA: TGTGCCAGCAGCCGCCAGACTAGCGGGAGAGATACGCAGTATTTT; CDR3 protein: CASSRQTSGRDTQYF
D gene: -; J gene: TRBJ2-2; clone size: few; V gene: TRBV2; CDR3 DNA: TGTGCCAGCAGATCGAGAGCCACCGGGGAGCTGTTTTTT; CDR3 protein: CASRSRATGELFF
D gene: -; J gene: TRBJ1-5; clone size: -; V gene: TRBV28; CDR3 DNA: TGTGCCAGCAGTTTCGGTTCCCAGCCCCAGCATTTT; CDR3 protein: CASSFGSQPQHF
D gene: -; J gene: TRBJ2-7; clone size: once; V gene: TRBV4-3; CDR3 DNA: TGCGCCAGCAGCCAAGAAGCAGGGGCCTACGAGCAGTACTTC; CDR3 protein: CASSQEAGAYEQYF
D gene: TRBD2; J gene: TRBJ2-3; clone size: -; V gene: TRBV4-3; CDR3 DNA: TGCGCCAGCAGCCAAGAGCCAGCGGGAGTCTCAGATACGCAGTATTTT; CDR3 protein: CASSQEPAGVSDTQYF
D gene: -; J gene: TRBJ1-5; clone size: -; V gene: TRBV6-5; CDR3 DNA: TGTGCCAGCAGGCTACAGAGTAATAGCAATCAGCCCCAGCATTTT; CDR3 protein: CASRLQSNSNQPQHF
D gene: -; J gene: TRBJ2-4; clone size: -; V gene: TRBV5-6; CDR3 DNA: TGTGCCAGCAGCTTGGGGAGGGGAGTCGCCAAAAACATTCAGTACTTC; CDR3 protein: CASSLGRGVAKNIQYF
D gene: -; J gene: TRBJ2-5; clone size: -; V gene: TRBV5-1; CDR3 DNA: TGCGCCAGCAGCTTTACAAGCGGAAAAGAGACCCAGTACTTC; CDR3 protein: CASSFTSGKETQYF
D gene: TRBD1; J gene: TRBJ1-5; clone size: few; V gene: TRBV7-9; CDR3 DNA: TGTGCCAGCAGCCTCGGGACAGGGATAAGTCAGCCCCAGCATTTT; CDR3 protein: CASSLGTGISQPQHF
D gene: TRBD1; J gene: TRBJ2-2; clone size: -; V gene: TRBV9; CDR3 DNA: TGTGCCAGCAGCGTAGCGACAGGGATAAGAACCGGGGAGCTGTTTTTT; CDR3 protein: CASSVATGIRTGELFF
D gene: TRBD1; J gene: TRBJ1-2; clone size: -; V gene: TRBV10-3; CDR3 DNA: TGTGCCAGTACAGGGGGCTATGGCTACACCTTC; CDR3 protein: CASTGGYGYTF
D gene: -; J gene: TRBJ2-2; clone size: -; V gene: TRBV29-1; CDR3 DNA: TGCAGCGTTGCCTTAGGAAGCGCGAACACCGGGGAGCTGTTTTTT; CDR3 protein: CSVALGSANTGELFF
D gene: -; J gene: TRBJ2-7; clone size: once; V gene: TRBV10-3; CDR3 DNA: TGTGCCATCAGTGACGCAGGGAGGAGGGCTACCTACGAGCAGTACTTC; CDR3 protein: CAISDAGRRATYEQYF
D gene: -; J gene: TRBJ2-3; clone size: -; V gene: TRBV2; CDR3 DNA: TGTGCCAGCTTCCAGCGGGCTTACACAGATACGCAGTATTTT; CDR3 protein: CASFQRAYTDTQYF
D gene: -; J gene: TRBJ2-7; clone size: once; V gene: TRBV29-1; CDR3 DNA: TGCAGCGTTGAATCCCCCGGCGAGCAGTACTTC; CDR3 protein: CSVESPGEQYF
D gene: -; J gene: TRBJ2-7; clone size: -; V gene: TRBV2; CDR3 DNA: TGTGCCAGCAGTGAGAATACTCTGAGCTCCTACGAGCAGTACTTC; CDR3 protein: CASSENTLSSYEQYF
D gene: TRBD2; J gene: TRBJ2-7; clone size: -; V gene: TRBV27; CDR3 DNA: TGTGCCAGCAGTTTTGCTAGCGGGGCCTACGAGCAGTACTTC; CDR3 protein: CASSFASGAYEQYF
D gene: -; J gene: TRBJ2-2; clone size: -; V gene: TRBV5-1; CDR3 DNA: TGCGCCAGCAGCTCCTACACTGGGCACGGGGAGCTGTTTTTT; CDR3 protein: CASSSYTGHGELFF
D gene: -; J gene: TRBJ2-3; clone size: -; V gene: TRBV2; CDR3 DNA: TGTGCCAGCAGTGAACAGGGGCCCACAGATACGCAGTATTTT; CDR3 protein: CASSEQGPTDTQYF
D gene: TRBD1; J gene: TRBJ1-2; clone size: -; V gene: TRBV5-4; CDR3 DNA: TGTGCCAGCAGCTGGACAGGGGGGGTTGGCTACACCTTC; CDR3 protein: CASSWTGGVGYTF
D gene: -; J gene: TRBJ2-1; clone size: -; V gene: TRBV5-1; CDR3 DNA: TGCGCCAGCAGCTACGGGGGTCGGAGTGATGAGCAGTTCTTC; CDR3 protein: CASSYGGRSDEQFF
D gene: -; J gene: TRBJ2-2; clone size: -; V gene: TRBV6-1; CDR3 DNA: TGTGCCAGCAGTGCCCGAAGGGGTGGGCCTATGGGGGAGCTGTTTTTT; CDR3 protein: CASSARRGGPMGELFF
D gene: TRBD1; J gene: TRBJ1-3; clone size: few; V gene: TRBV30; CDR3 DNA: TGTGCCTACCCAGGGGGATCTGGAAACACCATATATTTT; CDR3 protein: CAYPGGSGNTIYF
D gene: -; J gene: TRBJ1-2; clone size: -; V gene: TRBV9; CDR3 DNA: TGTGCCAGCAGCGTAGAAGGACTTGGCTACACCTTC; CDR3 protein: CASSVEGLGYTF
D gene: TRBD2; J gene: TRBJ2-5; clone size: -; V gene: TRBV27; CDR3 DNA: TGTGCCAGCCTCCCCCGCGGGAGGGGACAAGAGACCCAGTACTTC; CDR3 protein: CASLPRGRGQETQYF
D gene: TRBD1; J gene: TRBJ1-5; clone size: -; V gene: TRBV7-4; CDR3 DNA: TGTGCCAGCAGCTTAATAGGGGACAGGGAGGATCAGCCCCAGCATTTT; CDR3 protein: CASSLIGDREDQPQHF
D gene: -; J gene: TRBJ1-3; clone size: -; V gene: TRBV7-2; CDR3 DNA: TGTGCCAGCAGCTTAGTGGCAGGGCCGGGAAACACCATATATTTT; CDR3 protein: CASSLVAGPGNTIYF
D gene: TRBD2; J gene: TRBJ2-5; clone size: -; V gene: TRBV7-2; CDR3 DNA: TGTGCCAGCAGCCCGTCTCGCGGGAGAATCGAGACCCAGTACTTC; CDR3 protein: CASSPSRGRIETQYF
D gene: -; J gene: TRBJ2-5; clone size: -; V gene: TRBV4-2; CDR3 DNA: TGTGCCAGCAGCCAAGAAGGGAAACCAGGGGAAGAGACCCAGTACTTC; CDR3 protein: CASSQEGKPGEETQYF
D gene: TRBD2; J gene: TRBJ2-3; clone size: -; V gene: TRBV12-5; CDR3 DNA: TGTGCTAGTGGTTTGGTACTAGCGGGACGCACAGATACGCAGTATTTT; CDR3 protein: CASGLVLAGRTDTQYF
D gene: -; J gene: TRBJ2-1; clone size: -; V gene: TRBV15; CDR3 DNA: TGTGCCACCAGCAGACAGAACTACAATGAGCAGTTCTTC; CDR3 protein: CATSRQNYNEQFF
D gene: -; J gene: TRBJ2-7; clone size: -; V gene: TRBV4-1; CDR3 DNA: TGCGCCAGCAGCCAAGATTTTGGCACCACGAGGGAGCAGTACTTC; CDR3 protein: CASSQDFGTTREQYF
D gene: -; J gene: TRBJ1-2; clone size: -; V gene: TRBV7-9; CDR3 DNA: TGTGCCAGCAGCTTAAGAGGAGGTTCAAGCGACTATGGCTACACCTTC; CDR3 protein: CASSLRGGSSDYGYTF
D gene: TRBD1; J gene: TRBJ2-5; clone size: once; V gene: TRBV6-1; CDR3 DNA: TGTGCCAGCAGCCAGGGGGCAAACCTGAAGACCCAGTACTTC; CDR3 protein: CASSQGANLKTQYF
D gene: TRBD1; J gene: TRBJ1-1; clone size: few; V gene: TRBV5-1; CDR3 DNA: TGCGCCAGCAGCATATCCTGGACAGGAGGCACTGAAGCTTTCTTT; CDR3 protein: CASSISWTGGTEAFF
D gene: -; J gene: TRBJ1-4; clone size: once; V gene: TRBV4-2; CDR3 DNA: TGTGCCAGCAGCCAAGGGGACGTTGACAGGTCACTGTTTTTT; CDR3 protein: CASSQGDVDRSLFF
D gene: TRBD1; J gene: TRBJ2-7; clone size: -; V gene: TRBV28; CDR3 DNA: TGTGCCAGCAGTCGGACAGGGTCCTCCTACGAGCAGTACTTC; CDR3 protein: CASSRTGSSYEQYF
D gene: TRBD1; J gene: TRBJ1-2; clone size: -; V gene: TRBV5-4; CDR3 DNA: TGTGCCAGCAGCTCGTCGGGACAGGGCGGCTATGGCTACACCTTC; CDR3 protein: CASSSSGQGGYGYTF
D gene: TRBD1; J gene: TRBJ1-1; clone size: -; V gene: TRBV25-1; CDR3 DNA: TGTGCCAGCAGTGAATCCCGACTTGCAGGGGGCTATGACACTGAAGCTTTCTTT; CDR3 protein: CASSESRLAGGYDTEAFF
D gene: -; J gene: TRBJ2-7; clone size: -; V gene: TRBV27; CDR3 DNA: TGTGCCAGCAGTTCCAAGCGTCAGGGATCCCACGAGCAGTACTTC; CDR3 protein: CASSSKRQGSHEQYF
D gene: -; J gene: TRBJ2-5; clone size: few; V gene: TRBV29-1; CDR3 DNA: TGCAGCGTTATAAGGAGGGGCGAGACCCAGTACTTC; CDR3 protein: CSVIRRGETQYF
D gene: TRBD2; J gene: TRBJ2-2; clone size: -; V gene: TRBV18; CDR3 DNA: TGTGCCAGCTCCAGTAAGGGCCTAGCGGGAGTAGGAAACACCGGGGAGCTGTTTTTT; CDR3 protein: CASSSKGLAGVGNTGELFF
D gene: TRBD2; J gene: TRBJ2-5; clone size: -; V gene: TRBV5-4; CDR3 DNA: TGTGCCAGCAGCCTAGGGACTAGCGGGAGGGCAGGAGAGACCCAGTACTTC; CDR3 protein: CASSLGTSGRAGETQYF
D gene: TRBD2; J gene: TRBJ2-2; clone size: -; V gene: TRBV9; CDR3 DNA: TGTGCCAGCAGCGGGAGTCGGGAGGGTGACACCGGGGAGCTGTTTTTT; CDR3 protein: CASSGSREGDTGELFF
D gene: TRBD1; J gene: TRBJ1-2; clone size: -; V gene: TRBV7-9; CDR3 DNA: TGTGCCAGCAGCTTAACCTCCGGGACAGGGTCCTATGGCTACACCTTC; CDR3 protein: CASSLTSGTGSYGYTF
D gene: TRBD2; J gene: TRBJ2-3; clone size: -; V gene: TRBV5-1; CDR3 DNA: TGCGCCAGCAGCTTCGGGGGGACTAGCGGGATTAGCACAGATACGCAGTATTTT; CDR3 protein: CASSFGGTSGISTDTQYF
D gene: -; J gene: TRBJ1-1; clone size: -; V gene: TRBV28; CDR3 DNA: TGTGCCAGCAGTTTTGCAGGGGCGAAACACACTGAAGCTTTCTTT; CDR3 protein: CASSFAGAKHTEAFF
D gene: TRBD2; J gene: TRBJ2-1; clone size: once; V gene: TRBV12-5; CDR3 DNA: TGTGCTAGTGGTTTGGCCCCTGGGTCCCTACTAGCGACTCACCGGGATGAGCAGTTCTTC; CDR3 protein: CASGLAPGSLLATHRDEQFF
D gene: -; J gene: TRBJ2-2; clone size: -; V gene: TRBV14; CDR3 DNA: TGTGCCAGCAGCCCCGGACTAAAAAGGACCGGGGAGCTGTTTTTT; CDR3 protein: CASSPGLKRTGELFF